These 24 T cell receptor beta chains were all obtained from the same sample, sequenced in a study of beta chain features in type 1 diabetes (dated by TCRdb to between 2018 and 2020). Libraries were prepared through the immunoSEQ multiplex PCR assay. All of the isolated RNA was reverse transcribed with the High Capacity cDNA Reverse Transcription Kit, so expressed TCRB transcripts were sequenced. In its TCRdb copy, this immuneACCESS table keeps in-frame sequences only and misses some clones. Where compared with another copy, unresolved V genes explain less than half of these, and the others have no known cause. This sample has over 120,000 clones in its table, and around a tenth of those were observed once. The ten largest account for roughly 0.74% of the sample. The specimen sequenced was central memory CD4+ T cells from blood. The receptors were sampled from a man aged 18 to 35 in good health.

The chain couples TRBV15 to TRBJ2-7, with D possibly being TRBD1 (6 bases). This CDR3 contains 14 residues. Looked up from germline, CDR1 is LNHNV and CDR2 is YYDKDF (reference sequence). The germline V and J ends were trimmed by 0 bases and 3 bases, with 9 bases remaining between them. CDR3 sequence (DNA): TGTGCCACCAGCAGAGAGACAGGTTTCTACGAGCAGTACTTC. Translation gives CATSRETGFYEQYF. The full variable domain, its missing parts supplied by reference TRBV15 and TRBJ2-7, is DAMVIQNPRYQVTQFGKPVTLSCSQTLNHNVMYWYQQKSSQAPKLLFHYYDKDFNNEADTPDNFQSRRPNTSFCFLDIRSPGLGDTAMYLCATSRETGFYEQYFGPGTRLTVT.

In this sample, this clone turned up many times. The chain joins TRBV28 to TRBJ2-7, with 8 bases that match TRBD1. Unmatched junction bases numbered 3, after V lost 8 bases and J lost 3 bases. From germline, CDR1 is MDHEN and CDR2 SYDVKM. CDR3 size: 12 residues. The CDR3 here is CASGQGDYEQYF. The CDR3 coding sequence is TGTGCCAGCGGACAGGGCGACTACGAGCAGTACTTC.

This clone has just a few counts. The rearrangement joins TRBV28 to TRBJ1-2; no firm D call. Trimming stripped 6 bases from V and 8 bases from J, with 19 bases between. Germline V gives CDR1 MDHEN, CDR2 SYDVKM. There are 14 residues in the CDR3. CDR3 in DNA: TGTGCCAGCAGAGTTCCCGGAGGTTTGGGCGGCTACACCTTC. It encodes CASRVPGGLGGYTF.

Many counts were recorded for this clone. The chain couples TRBV4-1 to TRBJ2-4, with 8 bases that match TRBD2. This CDR3 contains 14 residues. V trimming: 5 bases; J trimming: 8 bases; junction bases outside the gene matches: 8. Per germline, CDR1 MGHRA and CDR2 YSYEKL. CDR3 sequence (DNA): TGCGCCAGCAGCTTCGGGGGGGCTGAAGACATTCAGTACTTC. Protein: CASSFGGAEDIQYF.

This sequence joins TRBV27 and TRBJ2-1; D gene ambiguous. The CDR3 extends over 14 amino acids. Germline CDR1 and CDR2: MNHEY and SMNVEV (reference sequence). Trimming stripped 5 bases from V and 9 bases from J, with 17 bases between. The chain's CDR3 is CASSPRQETSEQFF. CDR3 sequence (DNA): TGTGCCAGCAGTCCCCGACAAGAAACGAGTGAGCAGTTCTTC.

The chain recombines TRBV7-8 with TRBJ1-4, with unresolved D. The CDR3 length is 17 residues. In germline, CDR1 is SGHVS, CDR2 FQNEAQ. The germline V and J ends were trimmed by 0 bases and 3 bases, with 14 bases remaining between them. DNA for the CDR3: TGTGCCAGCAGCTTAGCCCCTTACGCCGGGGCTAATGAAAAACTGTTTTTT. Residues: CASSLAPYAGANEKLFF.

The chain combines TRBV5-5 with TRBJ2-5, with TRBD2 matching over 8 bases. Trimming took 2 bases from V and 2 from J; bases not matched to a gene: 8. Germline CDR1 and CDR2: SGHKS and YYEKEE (reference sequence). The CDR3 is made up of 16 amino acids. For the CDR3, the DNA is TGTGCCAGCAGCTTAGGGTACCGGGGGGGGCAAGAGACCCAGTACTTC. Translation: CASSLGYRGGQETQYF.

V gene TRBV7-6 combines with J gene TRBJ2-4, with D unclear. Trimming took off 8 bases at V and 6 bases at J, with 17 bases between the two ends. CDR1 is SGHVS, CDR2 FNYEAQ, per germline. The CDR3 sequence is 14 residues long. The CDR3 protein is CASSGPGMGNIQYF. DNA for the CDR3: TGTGCCAGCTCCGGCCCAGGAATGGGAAACATTCAGTACTTC.

The chain employs TRBV7-2 and TRBJ1-1, with unresolved D. Trimming left V 1 base short and J 7 bases short, with 7 bases between. The CDR3 spans 12 residues. CDR1 SGHTA and CDR2 FQGNSA come from the germline V gene. In DNA, the CDR3 is TGTGCCAGCAGCTTAGAACGGGTTGAAGCTTTCTTT. Amino acid sequence: CASSLERVEAFF.

CDR3 sequence reads: CASTRQGAREQYF. In DNA form, the CDR3 reads TGTGCCAGCACCAGACAGGGGGCGAGGGAGCAGTACTTC. This chain joins TRBV2 and TRBJ2-7; TRBD1 agrees at 10 bases. This CDR3 spans 13 amino acids. V trimming: 7 bases; J trimming: 7 bases; junction bases outside the gene matches: 7. The germline V gene encodes CDR1 SNHLY and CDR2 FYNNEI.

The chain combines TRBV6-8 with TRBJ1-1; unclear D gene. CDR1 and CDR2 (germline): MNHGY, SAAAGT. The CDR3 spans 19 residues. V was pared by 1 base and J by 4 bases, with 25 bases between. The CDR3 loop is CASSYYRLRADPRSTEAFF. CDR3 in DNA: TGTGCCAGCAGTTACTATCGGCTGCGGGCCGACCCCAGGAGCACTGAAGCTTTCTTT.

V gene TRBV19 combines with J gene TRBJ2-1; 7 nucleotides align to TRBD2. V dropped 3 bases and J dropped 6; count of bases not matched to a gene: 8. Germline CDR1 LNHDA, CDR2 SQIVND (reference sequence). The CDR3 consists of 15 residues. CDR3 sequence reads: CASSMWLADSNEQFF. Written as DNA, the CDR3 is TGTGCCAGTAGTATGTGGCTAGCGGATAGCAATGAGCAGTTCTTC.

This clone has only a few counts. The rearrangement links TRBV9 to TRBJ2-3, with 10 nucleotides matching TRBD1. The CDR3 covers 14 residues. Germline V lookup: CDR1 SGDLS, CDR2 YYNGEE. J gave up 6 bases and V 1 base, and 2 bases lay outside the gene matches. For the CDR3, the DNA is TGTGCCAGCAGCGTAAGACAGGGGGCGGATACGCAGTATTTT. It yields the protein CASSVRQGADTQYF.

The chain has TRBV7-2 and TRBJ1-3, with unresolved D. The CDR3 runs 16 residues. Trimming removed 4 bases from V and 0 bases from J, with 13 bases in between. Germline CDR1 reads SGHTA; CDR2 reads FQGNSA. The CDR3 here is CASSSHIGFSGNTIYF. Written as DNA, the CDR3 is TGTGCCAGCAGCTCCCACATTGGCTTCTCTGGAAACACCATATATTTT.

The chain carries TRBV30 and TRBJ2-4; TRBD1 matches at 12 bases. CDR3 length: 16 residues. CDR1 is GTSNPN, CDR2 SVGIG, per germline (reference sequence). The V segment lost 5 bases and the J segment 6 bases; nucleotides outside the gene matches: 11. Here the CDR3 reads CAWEKIGTGGRNIQYF. In DNA form, the CDR3 reads TGTGCCTGGGAGAAAATCGGGACAGGGGGCAGAAACATTCAGTACTTC. Supplemented by reference TRBV30 and TRBJ2-4, the full variable domain reads SQTIHQWPATLVQPVGSPLSLECTVEGTSNPNLYWYRQAAGRGLQLLFYSVGIGQISSEVPQNLSASRPQDRQFILSSKKLLLSDSGFYLCAWEKIGTGGRNIQYFGAGTRLSVL.

This clone was counted a few times. The chain recombines TRBV6-5 with TRBJ2-6, with 8 bases identical to TRBD1. This CDR3 has 15 amino acids. V lost 7 bases to trimming and J lost 3 bases; unmatched junction nucleotides: 5. The germline V gene has CDR1 MNHEY and CDR2 SVGAGI. CDR3 in DNA: TGTGCCAGCATGCAGGGGGCGAATGGGGCCAACGTCCTGACTTTC. Translated, it gives CASMQGANGANVLTF.

As for this clone: Other DNA sequences in this specimen translate into the identical CDR3. J is TRBJ1-5 and V is TRBV7-9; maybe TRBD1 (6 bases). CDR3 length: 14 residues. Germline V lookup: CDR1 SEHNR, CDR2 FQNEAQ (reference sequence). V lost 5 bases to trimming and J lost 2 bases, with 10 bases between them. This chain's CDR3 is CASSHGGGNQPQHF. The CDR3 DNA reads as TGTGCCAGCAGCCATGGGGGCGGCAATCAGCCCCAGCATTTT. Full variable domain (remainder filled in from reference TRBV7-9 and TRBJ1-5): DTGVSQNPRHKITKRGQNVTFRCDPISEHNRLYWYRQTLGQGPEFLTYFQNEAQLEKSRLLSDRFSAERPKGSFSTLEIQRTEQGDSAMYLCASSHGGGNQPQHFGDGTRLSIL.

This clone was seen a few times. The V and J genes are TRBV2 and TRBJ2-7, with D possibly being TRBD1 (6 bases). The CDR3 is 14 residues long. V dropped 1 base and J dropped 0 bases, with 7 bases sitting between them. Germline V lookup: CDR1 SNHLY, CDR2 FYNNEI. For the CDR3, the DNA is TGTGCCAGCAGTGAAGTGACAGGCTCCTACGAGCAGTACTTC. It specifies CASSEVTGSYEQYF. Based on the CDR3 plus reference TRBV2 and TRBJ2-7, the full variable domain is EPEVTQTPSHQVTQMGQEVILRCVPISNHLYFYWYRQILGQKVEFLVSFYNNEISEKSEIFDDQFSVERPDGSNFTLKIRSTKLEDSAMYFCASSEVTGSYEQYFGPGTRLTVT.

This clone was seen more than once but under ten times. V is TRBV5-1 and J is TRBJ1-2; 7 positions match TRBD1. The length of the CDR3 is 16 residues. V gave up 4 bases and J gave up 1 base; unmatched junction bases: 10. CDR1 and CDR2 (germline): SGHRS, YFSETQ. The CDR3 nucleotides are TGCGCCAGCAGCCGTGGGACAGAGGGGAATAACTATGGCTACACCTTC. This gives the protein CASSRGTEGNNYGYTF.

This clone was counted only a few times. The chain is built from TRBV6-6 and TRBJ1-1, with 7 bases lining up with TRBD1. With V trimmed by 5 bases and J by 0 bases, 3 bases remained unmatched. Germline V gives CDR1 MNHNY, CDR2 SVGAGI (reference sequence). The CDR3 sequence is 14 residues long. Written as DNA, the CDR3 is TGTGCCAGCAGTAAGGGACAGTTGAACACTGAAGCTTTCTTT. The encoded protein is CASSKGQLNTEAFF.

This clone was counted only a few times. The rearrangement joins TRBV4-1 to TRBJ1-5, with 8 bases lining up with TRBD1. The trim removed 2 bases at V and 7 bases at J, leaving 7 bases unmatched. CDR3 size: 15 residues. Germline V lookup: CDR1 MGHRA, CDR2 YSYEKL. The CDR3 DNA reads TGCGCCAGCAGCCAACAGACAGGGGCCGGACAGCCCCAGCATTTT. Translating gives CASSQQTGAGQPQHF.

The chain joins TRBV5-4 to TRBJ2-1, with D possibly being TRBD1 (5 bases). The CDR3 contains 16 residues. V shed 4 bases and J shed 7 bases, with 21 bases lying between them. Germline CDR1 reads SGHNT; CDR2 reads YYREEE (reference sequence). The CDR3 sequence is CASSQDPQGSWNEQFF. In DNA, the CDR3 is TGTGCCAGCAGCCAAGATCCGCAGGGTAGTTGGAATGAGCAGTTCTTC.

This clone was observed a few times. The CDR3 coding sequence is TGTGCCTGGACCCGAACTCCGAATCAGCCCCAGCATTTT. This encodes CAWTRTPNQPQHF. This chain links TRBV30 with TRBJ1-5; D uncertain. The CDR3 is made up of 13 amino acids. V dropped 4 bases and J dropped 4 bases, with 11 bases sitting between them. Germline loops: CDR1 GTSNPN, CDR2 SVGIG (reference sequence).

The sample holds a few counts of this clone. V gene TRBV5-1 combines with J gene TRBJ2-2; TRBD2 matches 9 bases. CDR1 is SGHRS and CDR2 is YFSETQ in the germline V gene. The CDR3 length is 16 residues. V was clipped by 4 bases and J by 0 bases; unmatched bases: 4. The CDR3, as DNA: TGCGCCAGCAGCCCAGCTAGCGGGACGAACACCGGGGAGCTGTTTTTT. Translating it yields CASSPASGTNTGELFF.